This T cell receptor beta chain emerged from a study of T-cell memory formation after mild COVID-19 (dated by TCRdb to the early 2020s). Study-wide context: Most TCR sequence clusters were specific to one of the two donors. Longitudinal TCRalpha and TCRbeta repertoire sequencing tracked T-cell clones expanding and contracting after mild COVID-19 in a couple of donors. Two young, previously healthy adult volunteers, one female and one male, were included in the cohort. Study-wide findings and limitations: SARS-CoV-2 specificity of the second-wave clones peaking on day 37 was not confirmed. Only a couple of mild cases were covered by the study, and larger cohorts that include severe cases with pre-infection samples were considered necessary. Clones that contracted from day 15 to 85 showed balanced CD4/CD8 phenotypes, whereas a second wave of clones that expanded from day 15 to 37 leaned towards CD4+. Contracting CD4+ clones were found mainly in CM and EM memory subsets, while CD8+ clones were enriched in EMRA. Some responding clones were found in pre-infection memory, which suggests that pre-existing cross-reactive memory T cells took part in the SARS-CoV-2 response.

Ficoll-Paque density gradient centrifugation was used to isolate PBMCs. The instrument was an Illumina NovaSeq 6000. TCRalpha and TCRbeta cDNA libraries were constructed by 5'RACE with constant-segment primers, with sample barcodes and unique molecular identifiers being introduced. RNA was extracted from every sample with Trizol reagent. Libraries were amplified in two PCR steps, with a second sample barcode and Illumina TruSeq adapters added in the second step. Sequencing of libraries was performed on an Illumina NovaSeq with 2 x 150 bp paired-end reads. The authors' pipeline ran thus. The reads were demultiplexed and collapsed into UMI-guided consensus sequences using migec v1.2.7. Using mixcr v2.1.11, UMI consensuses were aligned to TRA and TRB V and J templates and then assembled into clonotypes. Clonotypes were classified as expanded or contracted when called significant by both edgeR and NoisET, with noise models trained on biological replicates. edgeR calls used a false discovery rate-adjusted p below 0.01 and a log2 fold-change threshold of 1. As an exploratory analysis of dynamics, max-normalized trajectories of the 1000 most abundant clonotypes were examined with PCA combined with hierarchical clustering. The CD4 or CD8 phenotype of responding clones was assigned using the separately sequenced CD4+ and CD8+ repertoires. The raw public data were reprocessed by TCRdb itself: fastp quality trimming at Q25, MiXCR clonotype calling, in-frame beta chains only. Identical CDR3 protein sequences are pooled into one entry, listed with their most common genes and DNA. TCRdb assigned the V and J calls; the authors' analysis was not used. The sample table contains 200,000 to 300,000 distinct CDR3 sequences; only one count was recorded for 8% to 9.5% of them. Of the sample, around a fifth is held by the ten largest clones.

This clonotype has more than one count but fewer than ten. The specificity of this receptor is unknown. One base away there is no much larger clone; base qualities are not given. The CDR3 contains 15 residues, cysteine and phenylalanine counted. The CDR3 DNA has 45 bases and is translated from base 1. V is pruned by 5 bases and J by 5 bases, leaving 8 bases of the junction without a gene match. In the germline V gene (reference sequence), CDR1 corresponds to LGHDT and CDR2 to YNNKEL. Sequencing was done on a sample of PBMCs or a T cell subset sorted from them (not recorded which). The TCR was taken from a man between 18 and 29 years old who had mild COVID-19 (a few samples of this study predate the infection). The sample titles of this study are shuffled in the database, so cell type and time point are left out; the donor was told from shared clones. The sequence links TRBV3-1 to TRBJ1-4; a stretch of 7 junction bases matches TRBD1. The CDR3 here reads CASSGTQGPNEKLFF. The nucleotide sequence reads TGTGCCAGCAGCGGTACACAGGGGCCGAATGAAAAACTGTTTTTT.